This T cell receptor (beta chain) was identified in a study of cytomegalovirus exposure and HLA in healthy donors. The CDR3 loop spans 13 amino acids. Germline loops: CDR1 MNHEY, CDR2 SVGAGI. Trimming shortened V by 3 bases and J by 3 bases, and 8 bases separated the two germline ends. Use of 60 Vbeta and 13 Jbeta primers characterized the PCR. The method was immunoSEQ multiplex PCR; TCRdb's version includes in-frame clones alone and lacks a portion of them. The sample data list about 200,000 clones. The chain uses TRBV6-5 and TRBJ1-1, with a possible D match to TRBD1 (5 bases). This TCR came from a man aged 30-40 years in good health and CMV-seronegative. Sequenced sample: PBMCs. CDR3 loop: CASSYGRDTEAFF. The CDR3, as DNA: TGTGCCAGCAGTTATGGCAGGGACACTGAAGCTTTCTTT.